A selection of T cell receptor beta chains follows, all from one sample in a study of blood T cell repertoires in COVID-19. Generated by immunoSEQ multiplex PCR, the TCRdb table keeps only in-frame clones and is missing some. The sample has around 60,000 clones; around 91% are singletons. Material: peripheral blood. Receptors were obtained from a man aged 55 to 70 with active COVID-19. Each CDR3 is given with its conserved first and last residue. The D gene is left open where the match is weak. Rows may omit the clone size; those that give it use once, few, many or a size class.

TRBV7-6	.	TRBJ1-1	TRBD1	CASSTTIRGRSLMNTEAFF	TGTGCCAGCAGCACAACGATCAGGGGGCGATCGCTCATGAACACTGAAGCTTTCTTT
TRBV28	.	TRBJ2-7	TRBD1	CASSPGTGYEQYF	TGTGCCAGCAGTCCGGGGACAGGCTACGAGCAGTACTTC
TRBV10-3	.	TRBJ2-7	.	CAISARDSYEQYF	TGTGCCATCAGTGCCCGGGATTCCTACGAGCAGTACTTC
TRBV11-2	.	TRBJ2-7	.	CASSPLRPGEQYF	TGTGCCAGCAGCCCGTTGCGGCCCGGGGAGCAGTACTTC
TRBV4-3	.	TRBJ1-5	.	CASSQVLGRQPQHF	TGCGCCAGCAGCCAAGTTCTCGGGAGACAGCCCCAGCATTTT
TRBV27	.	TRBJ2-1	TRBD2	CASSQRLAGVHEQFF	TGTGCCAGCAGTCAACGACTAGCGGGAGTGCATGAGCAGTTCTTC
TRBV14	.	TRBJ2-4	TRBD2	CASSWGTGGNIQYF	TGTGCCAGCAGCTGGGGGACGGGAGGAAACATTCAGTACTTC
TRBV10-3	.	TRBJ2-7	.	CAISGEGKYEQYF	TGTGCCATCAGTGGTGAGGGCAAGTACGAGCAGTACTTC
TRBV2	.	TRBJ1-5	.	CASTSGSNQPQHF	TGTGCCAGCACGTCCGGTAGCAATCAGCCCCAGCATTTT
TRBV2	.	TRBJ1-5	.	CASSATGSNQPQHF	TGTGCCAGCAGCGCTACAGGGTCCAATCAGCCCCAGCATTTT
TRBV15	few	TRBJ2-7	TRBD1	CATSRVSTGTSEQYF	TGTGCCACCAGCAGAGTGTCGACAGGGACGAGCGAGCAGTACTTC
TRBV27	.	TRBJ1-2	.	CASSLAGRRNGYTF	TGTGCCAGCAGTTTGGCCGGGAGACGTAATGGCTACACCTTC
TRBV10-3	.	TRBJ1-2	TRBD1	CAISGQGGYGYTF	TGTGCCATCAGTGGACAGGGCGGCTATGGCTACACCTTC
TRBV28	.	TRBJ1-3	TRBD1	CASSRGVDRGWNTIYF	TGTGCCAGCAGCAGGGGAGTGGACAGGGGCTGGAACACCATATATTTT
TRBV28	once	TRBJ2-5	.	CASSLFPWAETQYF	TGTGCCAGCAGTTTATTTCCGTGGGCGGAGACCCAGTACTTC
TRBV28	.	TRBJ1-5	TRBD1	CASRDRGEQPQHF	TGTGCCAGCCGGGACAGGGGGGAACAGCCCCAGCATTTT
TRBV6-5	.	TRBJ2-1	.	CASSLRIDEQFF	TGTGCCAGCAGCTTGAGAATAGATGAGCAGTTCTTC
TRBV28	.	TRBJ1-5	.	CASSLLNQPQHF	TGTGCCAGCAGTTTACTAAATCAGCCCCAGCATTTT
TRBV19	.	TRBJ2-5	.	CASSTGYQETQYF	TGTGCCAGTAGTACAGGGTATCAAGAGACCCAGTACTTC
TRBV6-2/TRBV6-3	.	TRBJ1-1	TRBD1	CASSYGGLTGGFTEAFF	TGTGCCAGCAGTTATGGAGGATTGACAGGGGGCTTCACTGAAGCTTTCTTT
TRBV30	.	TRBJ1-6	TRBD1	CAWATGTFSPLHF	TGTGCCTGGGCGACAGGGACCTTTTCACCCCTCCACTTT
TRBV6-6	.	TRBJ2-5	TRBD2	CASSTGTSGMGETQYF	TGTGCCAGCAGCACTGGGACTAGCGGGATGGGAGAGACCCAGTACTTC
TRBV11-2	.	TRBJ2-1	TRBD2	CASSSLAGALRSSYNEQFF	TGTGCCAGCAGCTCGCTAGCGGGGGCCCTCAGAAGCTCCTACAATGAGCAGTTCTTC
TRBV2	.	TRBJ1-1	.	CASSSGLGDTEAFF	TGTGCCAGCAGTTCAGGGTTGGGTGACACTGAAGCTTTCTTT
TRBV19	.	TRBJ2-5	.	CASKETVKETQYF	TGTGCCAGCAAAGAGACAGTAAAAGAGACCCAGTACTTC
TRBV7-3	once	TRBJ2-2	.	CASSPTGTAHGELFF	TGTGCCAGCAGCCCCACCGGGACTGCCCACGGGGAGCTGTTTTTT
TRBV6-2/TRBV6-3	.	TRBJ1-1	TRBD1	CASSLSRTGEAFF	TGTGCCAGCAGTCTATCCAGGACAGGAGAAGCTTTCTTT
TRBV30	once	TRBJ2-6	.	CAWREGAGANVLTF	TGTGCCTGGAGAGAAGGGGCTGGGGCCAACGTCCTGACTTTC
TRBV28	few	TRBJ1-1	TRBD1	CASSIGPGTGRDTEAFF	TGTGCCAGCAGTATTGGTCCCGGGACAGGGCGGGACACTGAAGCTTTCTTT
TRBV6-5	few	TRBJ1-2	TRBD1	CASTPRDRQNYGYTF	TGTGCCAGCACTCCACGGGACAGGCAAAACTATGGCTACACCTTC
TRBV10-3	.	TRBJ2-1	.	CAISGRSRSHYNEQFF	TGTGCCATCAGTGGTCGTAGCAGAAGTCACTACAATGAGCAGTTCTTC
TRBV30	.	TRBJ2-5	TRBD2	CAWSPQRGSGVQETQYF	TGTGCCTGGAGTCCCCAGAGAGGTAGCGGGGTACAAGAGACCCAGTACTTC
TRBV19	.	TRBJ2-5	.	CASGEEDVATQYF	TGTGCCAGTGGTGAGGAGGACGTCGCGACCCAGTACTTC
TRBV2	.	TRBJ1-6	.	CASSVEGLRYNSPLHF	TGTGCCAGCAGTGTCGAGGGTTTGAGGTATAATTCACCCCTCCACTTT
TRBV7-2	once	TRBJ2-7	TRBD2	CASNLVGLAGGVGEQYF	TGTGCCAGCAATTTAGTGGGACTAGCGGGAGGGGTTGGCGAGCAGTACTTC
TRBV5-1	.	TRBJ2-1	.	CASSLGGLSYNEQFF	TGCGCCAGCAGCTTGGGAGGACTCTCTTACAATGAGCAGTTCTTC
TRBV5-1	.	TRBJ1-5	.	CASSVDADQPQHF	TGCGCCAGCAGCGTGGACGCGGATCAGCCCCAGCATTTT
TRBV28	once	TRBJ1-6	TRBD1	CASRIQDRRVSPLHF	TGTGCCAGCAGGATTCAGGACAGGCGCGTTTCACCCCTCCACTTT
TRBV28	.	TRBJ2-2	TRBD2	CASTSGRAWTGELFF	TGTGCCAGCACTAGCGGGAGGGCCTGGACCGGGGAGCTGTTTTTT
TRBV27	.	TRBJ2-7	.	CASSYSGSRAGSSYEQYF	TGTGCCAGCAGTTACAGCGGGTCACGGGCCGGGAGCTCCTACGAGCAGTACTTC
TRBV6-5	.	TRBJ2-3	.	CASSYSGSPEDTQYF	TGTGCCAGCAGTTACTCTGGGAGTCCCGAAGATACGCAGTATTTT
TRBV5-6	.	TRBJ1-5	.	CASSSWPGSQPQHF	TGTGCCAGCAGCTCCTGGCCGGGAAGTCAGCCCCAGCATTTT
TRBV27	.	TRBJ1-1	.	CASSLRRRNTEAFF	TGTGCCAGCAGTTTAAGGAGGAGGAACACTGAAGCTTTCTTT
TRBV7-2	.	TRBJ2-7	TRBD2	CASSLRGIAGPSYEQYF	TGTGCCAGCAGCTTAAGGGGGATAGCGGGACCGTCCTACGAGCAGTACTTC
TRBV28	.	TRBJ2-7	TRBD2	CASSFAGAGLSYEQYF	TGTGCCAGCAGTTTTGCGGGAGCGGGCCTTTCCTACGAGCAGTACTTC
TRBV20-1	.	TRBJ1-5	.	CSASLRGASNQPQHF	TGCAGTGCTAGTTTGCGGGGGGCAAGCAATCAGCCCCAGCATTTT
TRBV9	once	TRBJ2-5	TRBD2	CASSVATPSGGLLQETQYF	TGTGCCAGCAGCGTAGCTACGCCTAGCGGGGGGCTTCTCCAAGAGACCCAGTACTTC
TRBV28	.	TRBJ2-2	.	CTSSLSAGRSGELFF	TGTACCAGCAGTTTATCAGCAGGGCGGTCTGGGGAGCTGTTTTTT
TRBV6-6	.	TRBJ1-5	TRBD1	CASTDTGGGNQPQHF	TGTGCCAGCACTGATACAGGGGGAGGCAATCAGCCCCAGCATTTT
TRBV9	.	TRBJ2-2	TRBD2	CASSDKPSGRQNTGELFF	TGTGCCAGCAGCGATAAGCCTAGCGGGAGACAGAACACCGGGGAGCTGTTTTTT
TRBV28	.	TRBJ2-7	.	CASSLGRYEQYF	TGTGCCAGCAGTTTGGGCAGATACGAGCAGTACTTC
TRBV5-1	.	TRBJ2-1	TRBD2	CASSRRTSGRVAYNEQFF	TGCGCCAGCAGCCGTCGGACTAGCGGGAGGGTAGCCTACAATGAGCAGTTCTTC
TRBV5-8	.	TRBJ1-5	.	CASRTGYSNQPQHF	TGTGCCAGCAGAACAGGCTATAGCAATCAGCCCCAGCATTTT
TRBV5-4	.	TRBJ2-1	TRBD2	CASSPVMSGTSNEQFF	TGTGCCAGCAGCCCGGTGATGAGCGGGACCTCCAATGAGCAGTTCTTC